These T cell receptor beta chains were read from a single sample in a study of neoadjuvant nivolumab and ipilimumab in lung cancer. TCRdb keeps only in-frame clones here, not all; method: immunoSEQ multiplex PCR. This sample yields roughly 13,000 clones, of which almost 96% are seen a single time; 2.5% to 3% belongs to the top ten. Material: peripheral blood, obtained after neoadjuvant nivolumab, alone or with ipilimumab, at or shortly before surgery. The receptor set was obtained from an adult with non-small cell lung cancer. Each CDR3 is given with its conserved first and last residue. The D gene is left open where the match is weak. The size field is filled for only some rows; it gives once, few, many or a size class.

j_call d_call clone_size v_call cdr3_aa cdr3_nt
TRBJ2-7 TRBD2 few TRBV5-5 CASSSGLEAFYEQYF TGTGCCAGCAGCTCGGGACTAGAGGCGTTCTACGAGCAGTACTTC
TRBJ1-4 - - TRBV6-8 CASSYPRFEKLFF TGTGCCAGCAGTTACCCCCGTTTTGAAAAACTGTTTTTT
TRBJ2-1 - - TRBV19 CASTSGQGAHGEQFF -
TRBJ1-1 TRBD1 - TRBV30 CAWSEQGAGNTEAFF TGTGCCTGGAGCGAACAGGGGGCCGGGAACACTGAAGCTTTCTTT
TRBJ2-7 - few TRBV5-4 CASSLRQGSYEQYF TGTGCCAGCAGCTTGCGGCAGGGCTCCTACGAGCAGTACTTC
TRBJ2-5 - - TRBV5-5 CASSQRRGGETQYF TGTGCCAGCAGCCAGAGGAGAGGAGGAGAGACCCAGTACTTC
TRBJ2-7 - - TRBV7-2 CASSSDWRAYEQYF TGTGCCAGCAGCTCGGACTGGAGGGCCTACGAGCAGTACTTC
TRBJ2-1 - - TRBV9 CASSVAPNLDYNEQFF TGTGCCAGCAGCGTAGCACCAAACCTTGACTACAATGAGCAGTTCTTC
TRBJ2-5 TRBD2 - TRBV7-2 CASSLDIGEGETQYF TGTGCCAGCAGCTTAGATATTGGGGAGGGGGAGACCCAGTACTTC
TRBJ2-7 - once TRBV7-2 CASSLPYRVSEQYF TGTGCCAGCAGCTTACCCTACAGGGTCTCCGAGCAGTACTTC
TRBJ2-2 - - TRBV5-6 CASSFTGNTGELFF TGTGCCAGCAGCTTCACAGGAAACACCGGGGAGCTGTTTTTT
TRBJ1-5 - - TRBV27 CASNRANQPQHF TGTGCCAGCAACAGGGCCAATCAGCCCCAGCATTTT
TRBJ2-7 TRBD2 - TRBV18 CASSPSGLAGEDEQYF TGTGCCAGCTCACCATCAGGACTAGCGGGAGAGGACGAGCAGTACTTC
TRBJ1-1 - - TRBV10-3 CAISDQVGNTEAFF TGTGCCATCAGTGATCAGGTGGGGAACACTGAAGCTTTCTTT
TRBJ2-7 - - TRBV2 CASKRDGPYEQYF TGTGCCAGCAAGAGGGACGGACCCTACGAGCAGTACTTC
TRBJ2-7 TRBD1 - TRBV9 CASSPRTGGIYEQYF TGTGCCAGCAGCCCGAGGACAGGGGGGATTTACGAGCAGTACTTC
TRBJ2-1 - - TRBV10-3 CAISESRSSGKYNEQFF TGTGCCATCAGTGAGAGTCGCTCATCGGGGAAATACAATGAGCAGTTCTTC
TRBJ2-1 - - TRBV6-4 CASSEDSYNEQFF TGTGCCAGCAGTGAGGACTCCTACAATGAGCAGTTCTTC
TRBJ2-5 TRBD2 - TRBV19 CASSGRSAGGETQYF TGTGCCAGTAGTGGGAGGTCTGCGGGAGGTGAGACCCAGTACTTC
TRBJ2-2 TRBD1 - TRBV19 CASRRGTGTFGGELFF TGTGCCAGTAGACGAGGGACAGGGACGTTCGGCGGGGAGCTGTTTTTT
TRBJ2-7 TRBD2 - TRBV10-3 CAISESIAGAAYEQYF TGTGCCATCAGTGAGTCGATAGCGGGAGCCGCCTACGAGCAGTACTTC
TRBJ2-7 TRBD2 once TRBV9 CASSVASGFYEQYF TGCGCCAGCAGCGTAGCTAGCGGGTTCTACGAGCAGTACTTC
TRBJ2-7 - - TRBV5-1 CASRPAETSYEQYF TGCGCCAGCAGACCGGCAGAAACCTCCTACGAGCAGTACTTC
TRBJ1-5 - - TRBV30 CAAGRDSNQPQHF TGTGCCGCCGGACGCGATAGCAATCAGCCCCAGCATTTT
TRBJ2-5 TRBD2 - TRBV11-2 CASSPGASGPGGTQYF TGTGCCAGCAGCCCTGGGGCTAGCGGGCCTGGCGGGACCCAGTACTTC
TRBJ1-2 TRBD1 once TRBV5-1 CASSLGTGNGYTF TGCGCCAGCAGCTTGGGGACAGGGAACGGCTACACCTTC
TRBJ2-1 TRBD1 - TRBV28 CASSPIGQGGTHNEQFF TGTGCCAGCAGTCCGATCGGACAGGGGGGTACACACAATGAGCAGTTCTTC
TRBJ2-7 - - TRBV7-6 CASTAYPDSSYEQYF TGTGCCAGCACAGCTTACCCGGACAGCTCCTACGAGCAGTACTTC
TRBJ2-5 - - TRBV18 CASSPLESHGGETQYF TGTGCCAGCTCACCACTGGAGAGCCACGGGGGTGAGACCCAGTACTTC
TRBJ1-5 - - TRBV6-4 CASSEKGDNQPQHF TGTGCCAGCAGTGAAAAAGGTGACAATCAGCCCCAGCATTTT
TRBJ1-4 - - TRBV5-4 CASSLGGKGNEKLFF TGTGCCAGCAGCTTGGGGGGGAAGGGGAATGAAAAACTGTTTTTT
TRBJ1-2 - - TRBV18 CASSPDAGTNGYTF TGTGCCAGCTCACCAGATGCGGGGACAAATGGCTACACCTTC
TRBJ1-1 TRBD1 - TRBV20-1 CSARVGQDAFF TGCAGTGCTAGAGTGGGACAGGATGCTTTCTTT
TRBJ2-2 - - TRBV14 CASSQFQGLAGELFF TGTGCCAGCAGCCAATTCCAGGGGCTCGCCGGGGAGCTGTTTTTT
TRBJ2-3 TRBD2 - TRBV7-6 CASSLGTSGRGTDTQYF TGTGCCAGCAGCTTAGGGACTAGCGGGAGAGGCACAGATACGCAGTATTTT
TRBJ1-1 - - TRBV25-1 CASRRTVNTEAFF TGTGCCAGCAGGCGGACAGTGAACACTGAAGCTTTCTTT
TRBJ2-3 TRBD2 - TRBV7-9 CASSPVAGGKTDTQYF TGTGCCAGCAGCCCGGTAGCGGGAGGGAAAACAGATACGCAGTATTTT
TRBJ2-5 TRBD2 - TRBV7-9 CASSRGLAGGGETQYF TGTGCCAGCAGCAGAGGACTAGCGGGAGGTGGAGAGACCCAGTACTTC
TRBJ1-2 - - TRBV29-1 CSVEDPGQQRHGYTF TGCAGCGTTGAAGACCCGGGACAACAAAGGCATGGCTACACCTTC
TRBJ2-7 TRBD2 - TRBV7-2 CASSLVSGSSYEQYF TGTGCCAGCAGCTTAGTTAGCGGGAGTAGTTACGAGCAGTACTTC
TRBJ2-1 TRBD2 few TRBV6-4 CASSALAGEGNEQFF TGTGCCAGCAGTGCCTTAGCGGGAGAGGGCAATGAGCAGTTCTTC
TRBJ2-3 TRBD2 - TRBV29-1 CSVVPAGGGTDTQYF TGCAGCGTTGTCCCGGCGGGGGGGGGCACAGATACGCAGTATTTT
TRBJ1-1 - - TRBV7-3 CASSFSGDGSTEAFF TGTGCCAGCAGCTTCTCCGGGGATGGCAGCACTGAAGCTTTCTTT
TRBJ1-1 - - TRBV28 CASSATGNTEAFF TGTGCCAGCAGTGCGACAGGGAACACTGAAGCTTTCTTT